This TCR beta chain was sequenced in a study of beta chain features in type 1 diabetes (dated by TCRdb to 2017 to 2018). Context from the whole study: Mean age, gender distribution, total cell number and subset yield were not different between patients and healthy donors. A total of approximately 100,000,000 sorted cells were examined across all samples, and the number of cells per subset was strongly correlated with RNA yield. In the study, TCRB repertoires of sorted circulating CD4+ T cell subsets from recently diagnosed type 1 diabetes patients were compared with those of matched healthy donors. Naive and central memory subsets were obtained from all 30 or so donors, but regulatory and stem cell-like memory subsets were isolated from only 8 patients and roughly 8 healthy donors. Here is what the overall study found, with its caveats: Naive, central memory and regulatory TCRB repertoires appeared to be more alike among patients than among healthy donors. In all four CD4+ subsets, TCRB CDR3 length was moderately but significantly shorter in type 1 diabetes patients. PCR may preferentially amplify shorter templates, but because patient and control samples were amplified and corrected together, any resulting skew would affect both groups equally. Because small numbers of individuals were included in the HLA sub-analyses, any influence of HLA type on TCRB rearrangement was left unresolved. At VDJ recombination sites, type 1 diabetes patients had fewer insertions and more deleted nucleotides, which implies abnormalities in thymic rearrangement. Because cDNA was sequenced instead of genomic DNA, highly expressing activated cells could be over-represented, though the groups showed no difference in activation or CD3 levels.

As regards this clone: This receptor's antigen is unknown. No much larger clone exists at a distance of one base, and base qualities are not known. Other DNA sequences within the sample encode an identical CDR3.

The CDR3 holds 18 amino acids from the cysteine to the phenylalanine. This entry keeps only the CDR3 DNA: 54 bases, framed from base 1. CDR1 and CDR2 were assigned from the germline V gene (reference sequence) as GTSNPN and SVGIG. After removal of 0 bases from V and 7 bases from J, the junction retains 13 bases not matched to a gene. The entire isolated RNA was reverse transcribed using the High Capacity cDNA Reverse Transcription Kit, and thus expressed TCRB transcripts were sequenced. Deep immunoSEQ sequencing was performed on naive, central memory and regulatory T cell samples, with an average of roughly 3.6 million total reads per sample. Sorted cells were lysed in RLT buffer and RNA was extracted with DNase-treated RNeasy Micro or Mini kits, depending on cell number. Each cell subset was processed separately to prevent cross-contamination, with patient and healthy donor samples processed together. Using the immunoSEQ multiplex PCR, TCRB sequences were amplified from cDNA into 87-bp fragments spanning the CDR3 region. The amplicons were sequenced using the Illumina HiSeq platform. The published analysis was carried out like this. PCR bias was corrected computationally using synthetic template baselines, and reads within Hamming distance 2 were collapsed, with unmergeable singletons discarded. Reads were aligned against IMGT so that V, D and J genes, CDR3 length and insertions or deletions at six rearrangement sites could be assigned. Clonotype counts were normalized to sorted cell number within each subset before computing true diversity and Gini coefficients with the tcR R package. The overlap coefficient, calculated on TCRB nucleotide sequences, was used to measure repertoire sharing. Out-of-frame TCRB sequences from naive cells were analyzed as a proxy for the pre-selection repertoire. TCRdb obtained this table from immuneACCESS and retained in-frame rearrangements with V and J assigned. These tables miss some clones; where compared with another copy, unresolved V genes account for less than half of the shortfall, and the remainder is unexplained. Clonal size and the V and J genes are those of that table, whereas D and trimming came from the DNA. The sample contains around 240,000 clones, over 7.5% of them found a single time. The top ten constitute 0.03% to 0.04% of the sample.

Each donor gave one peripheral blood draw, about 110 mL on average, collected into heparinised tubes. A BD FACSAria II was used to sort naive, central memory, regulatory and stem cell-like memory CD4+ T cells with a panel that included CD45RO, CCR7, CD25, CD127, CD95 and CD27. A purity above 98% was achieved for all sorted populations. PBMCs were isolated immediately by Lymphoprep density gradient centrifugation and stained directly without culture. To minimize batch effects, samples were stained and sorted in pairs, one healthy donor with one patient per experiment. The TCR was taken from a woman in her late teens or twenties in good health. The rearranged chain carries TRBV30 and TRBJ2-1; 12 central bases correspond to TRBD2. The material sequenced was naive CD4+ T cells from blood. Explained via the paper, the cell subset or site label denotes: true naive CD4+ T cells. At the DNA level, the sequence is TGTGCCTGGAGTGTACGAGGGATCCTAGCGGGAGGGCCTAATGAGCAGTTCTTC. This sequence encodes CAWSVRGILAGGPNEQFF.